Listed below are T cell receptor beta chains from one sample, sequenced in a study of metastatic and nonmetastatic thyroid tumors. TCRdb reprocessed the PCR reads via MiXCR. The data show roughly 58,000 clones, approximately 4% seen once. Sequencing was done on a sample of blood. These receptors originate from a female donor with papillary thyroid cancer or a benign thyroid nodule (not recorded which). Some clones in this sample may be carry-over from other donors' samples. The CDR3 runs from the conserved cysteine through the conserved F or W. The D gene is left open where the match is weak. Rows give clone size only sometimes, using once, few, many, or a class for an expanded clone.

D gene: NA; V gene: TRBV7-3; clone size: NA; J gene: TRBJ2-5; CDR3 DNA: TGTGCCAGCAGCTTTCGCGGTCAAGAGACCCAGTACTTC; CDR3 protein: CASSFRGQETQYF
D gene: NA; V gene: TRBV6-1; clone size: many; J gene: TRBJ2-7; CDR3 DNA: TGTGCCAGCAGTGAATATGGGGGGACTGGCGAGCAGTACTTC; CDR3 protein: CASSEYGGTGEQYF
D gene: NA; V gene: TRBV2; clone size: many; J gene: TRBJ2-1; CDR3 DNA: TGTGCCAGCAGTGAATTTTTTGGTGCGTTACGCAATGAGCAGTTCTTC; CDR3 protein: CASSEFFGALRNEQFF
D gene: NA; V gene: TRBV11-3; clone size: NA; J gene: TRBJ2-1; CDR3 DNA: TGTGCCAGCAGCCCGGGGGGCAGGCAGCACAATGAGCAGTTCTTC; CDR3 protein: CASSPGGRQHNEQFF
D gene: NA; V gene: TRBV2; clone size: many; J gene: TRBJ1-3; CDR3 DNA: TGTGCCAGCAGTGAGTTCGAGCGAAGGAGGATCTCTGGAAACACCATATATTTT; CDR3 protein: CASSEFERRRISGNTIYF
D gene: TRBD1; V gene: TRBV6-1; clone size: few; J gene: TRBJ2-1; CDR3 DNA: TGTGCCGGGAGACAGGGCGCCTACAATGAGCAGTTCTTC; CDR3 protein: CAGRQGAYNEQFF
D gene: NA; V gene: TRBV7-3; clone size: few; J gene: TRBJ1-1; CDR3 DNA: TGTGCCAGCAGCTTAACTGGGACTCCGTACACTGAAGCTTTCTTT; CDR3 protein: CASSLTGTPYTEAFF
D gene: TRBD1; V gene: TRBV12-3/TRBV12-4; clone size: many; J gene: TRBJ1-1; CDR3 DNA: TGTGCCAGCAGGTGGGGACAGGGGGCTTCGAACACTGAAGCTTTCTTT; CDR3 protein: CASRWGQGASNTEAFF
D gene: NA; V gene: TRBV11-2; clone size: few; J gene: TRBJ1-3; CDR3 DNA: TGTGCCAGCAGCCCGGGACTGGGAAACACCATATATTTT; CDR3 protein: CASSPGLGNTIYF
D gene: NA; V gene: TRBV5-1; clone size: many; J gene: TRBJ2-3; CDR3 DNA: TGCGCCAGCAGCTCCCTGGCGGGCCTATCAGGTACGCAGTATTTT; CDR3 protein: CASSSLAGLSGTQYF
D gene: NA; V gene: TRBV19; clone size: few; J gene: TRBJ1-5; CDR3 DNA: TGTGCCAGTAGCCGGGAGGGTTTTGAGCCCCAGCATTTT; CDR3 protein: CASSREGFEPQHF
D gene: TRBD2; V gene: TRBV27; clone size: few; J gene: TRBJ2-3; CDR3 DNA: TGTGCCAGCAGTTTAGGACTAGCGAAAAATGCAGATACGCAGTATTTT; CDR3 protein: CASSLGLAKNADTQYF